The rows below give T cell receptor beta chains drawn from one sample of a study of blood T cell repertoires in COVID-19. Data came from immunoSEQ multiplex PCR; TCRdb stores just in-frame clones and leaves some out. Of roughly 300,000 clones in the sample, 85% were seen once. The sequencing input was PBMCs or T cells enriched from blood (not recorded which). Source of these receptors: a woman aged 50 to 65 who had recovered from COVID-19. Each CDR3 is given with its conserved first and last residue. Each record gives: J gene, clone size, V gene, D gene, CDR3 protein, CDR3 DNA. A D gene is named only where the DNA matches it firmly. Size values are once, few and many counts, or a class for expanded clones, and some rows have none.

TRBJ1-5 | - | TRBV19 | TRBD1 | CASSDRGISNQPQHF | TGTGCCAGTAGTGACAGGGGCATTAGCAATCAGCCCCAGCATTTT
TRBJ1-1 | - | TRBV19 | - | CASSIRGGTEAFF | TGTGCCAGTAGTATTCGGGGTGGAACTGAAGCTTTCTTT
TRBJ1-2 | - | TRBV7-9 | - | CASRDGLGSIDYGYTF | TGTGCCAGCAGAGACGGCCTAGGGAGCATAGACTATGGCTACACCTTC
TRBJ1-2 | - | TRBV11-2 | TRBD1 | CASSPRDSNYGYTF | TGTGCCAGCAGCCCCCGGGACAGTAACTATGGCTACACCTTC
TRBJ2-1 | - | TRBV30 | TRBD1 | CASGQGDRDEQFF | TGTGCCTCTGGACAGGGAGATAGGGATGAGCAGTTCTTC
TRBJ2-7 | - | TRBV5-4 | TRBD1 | CASSLWDRGHSYEQYF | TGTGCCAGCAGCTTGTGGGACAGGGGGCACTCCTACGAGCAGTACTTC
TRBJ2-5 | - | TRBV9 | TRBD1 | CASSARTGAETQYF | TGTGCCAGCAGCGCCAGGACAGGGGCAGAGACCCAGTACTTC
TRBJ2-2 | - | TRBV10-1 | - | CASSDAGSTGELFF | TGCGCCAGCAGTGACGCGGGGTCGACCGGGGAGCTGTTTTTT
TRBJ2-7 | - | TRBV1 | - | CTSSQERVSSYEQYF | TGCACCAGCAGCCAAGAGCGGGTAAGCTCCTACGAGCAGTACTTC
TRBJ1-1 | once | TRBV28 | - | CASQIQGLEAFF | TGTGCCAGCCAGATACAGGGCCTTGAAGCTTTCTTT
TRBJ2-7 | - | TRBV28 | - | CASREGDSSYEQYF | TGTGCCAGCAGGGAAGGAGACAGCTCCTACGAGCAGTACTTC
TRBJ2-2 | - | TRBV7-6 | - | CASSFSRGNTGELFF | TGTGCCAGCAGCTTTAGCAGGGGGAACACCGGGGAGCTGTTTTTT
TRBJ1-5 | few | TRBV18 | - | CASSPTDSNQPQHF | TGTGCCAGCTCACCAACAGATAGCAATCAGCCCCAGCATTTT
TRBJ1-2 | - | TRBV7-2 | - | CASSAAGANYGYTF | TGTGCCAGCAGCGCCGCAGGGGCCAACTATGGCTACACCTTC
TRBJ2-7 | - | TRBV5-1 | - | CASSGAVGSSYEQYF | TGCGCCAGCAGCGGAGCCGTGGGTAGCTCCTACGAGCAGTACTTC
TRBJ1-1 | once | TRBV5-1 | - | CASSREGSNTEAFF | TGCGCCAGCAGCCGTGAGGGCTCAAACACTGAAGCTTTCTTT
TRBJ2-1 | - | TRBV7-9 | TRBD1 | CASSPPGQGIYNEQFF | TGTGCCAGCAGCCCCCCGGGACAGGGGATATACAATGAGCAGTTCTTC
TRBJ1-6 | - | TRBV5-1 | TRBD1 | CASSLDRGNSPLHF | TGCGCCAGCAGCTTGGACAGGGGTAATTCACCCCTCCACTTT
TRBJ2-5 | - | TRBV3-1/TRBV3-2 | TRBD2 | CASSQDLRREGPQETQYF | TGTGCCAGCAGCCAAGATCTCCGTCGGGAGGGCCCCCAAGAGACCCAGTACTTC
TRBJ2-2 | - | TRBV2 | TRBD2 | CASSRLADGELFF | TGTGCCAGCAGTAGACTAGCGGACGGGGAGCTGTTTTTT
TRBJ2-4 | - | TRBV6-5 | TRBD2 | CASRGLAGGVNIQYF | TGTGCCAGCAGGGGACTAGCGGGAGGGGTCAACATTCAGTACTTC
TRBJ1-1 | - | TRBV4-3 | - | CASSQQQGNTEAFF | TGCGCCAGCAGCCAGCAACAGGGGAACACTGAAGCTTTCTTT
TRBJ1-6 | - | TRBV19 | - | CASRRGHQHSPLHF | TGTGCCAGTAGAAGGGGACACCAGCATTCACCCCTCCACTTT
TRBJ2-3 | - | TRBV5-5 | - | CASSLHPGRADTQYF | TGTGCCAGCAGCTTGCACCCCGGCCGGGCAGATACGCAGTATTTT
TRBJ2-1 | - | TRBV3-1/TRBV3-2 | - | CASSQPNLNEQFF | TGTGCCAGCAGCCAACCAAACCTAAATGAGCAGTTCTTC
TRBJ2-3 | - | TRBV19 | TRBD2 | CASRSGRSGSTDTQYF | TGTGCCAGTAGGAGCGGGAGATCGGGGAGCACAGATACGCAGTATTTT
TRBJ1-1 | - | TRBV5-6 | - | CASSLAGMNTEAFF | TGTGCCAGCAGCTTGGCCGGGATGAACACTGAAGCTTTCTTT
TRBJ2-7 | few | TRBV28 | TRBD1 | CASSAHEQGGNEQYF | TGTGCCAGCAGTGCCCACGAACAGGGGGGTAACGAGCAGTACTTC
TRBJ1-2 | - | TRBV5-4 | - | CASSLGSRPVDGYTF | TGTGCCAGCAGCTTGGGGAGTAGGCCTGTTGATGGCTACACCTTC
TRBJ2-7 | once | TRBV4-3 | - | CASSQDIGGLPYEQYF | TGCGCCAGCAGCCAAGATATCGGGGGTCTTCCCTACGAGCAGTACTTC
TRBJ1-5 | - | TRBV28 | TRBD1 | CASSPDRVRSQHF | TGTGCCAGCAGTCCGGACAGGGTAAGATCCCAGCATTTT
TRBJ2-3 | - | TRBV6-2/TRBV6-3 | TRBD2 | CASSSSRMGAGGTLGTDTQYF | TGTGCCAGCAGTTCATCCCGCATGGGTGCGGGAGGTACGCTCGGCACAGATACGCAGTATTTT
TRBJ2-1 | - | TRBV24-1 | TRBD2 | CATSPPGLAAKNFYNEQFF | TGTGCCACCAGTCCTCCGGGACTAGCAGCAAAAAACTTCTACAATGAGCAGTTCTTC
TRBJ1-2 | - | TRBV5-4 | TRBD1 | CASSGDRGGYTF | TGTGCCAGCAGCGGGGACAGGGGTGGCTACACCTTC
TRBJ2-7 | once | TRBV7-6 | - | CASSLAAGREQYF | TGTGCCAGCAGCTTAGCCGCAGGGCGCGAGCAGTACTTC
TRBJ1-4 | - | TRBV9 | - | CAARTPSATNEKLFF | TGTGCCGCTCGCACCCCTTCGGCAACTAATGAAAAACTGTTTTTT
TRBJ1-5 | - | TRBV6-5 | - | CASSIRGGEQPQHF | TGTGCCAGCAGTATTCGGGGGGGAGAACAGCCCCAGCATTTT
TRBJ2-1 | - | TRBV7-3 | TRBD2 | CASSSRGGILNEQFF | TGTGCCAGCAGCTCCCGGGGGGGCATTTTAAATGAGCAGTTCTTC
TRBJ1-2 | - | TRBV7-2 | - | CASSLERSYGYTF | TGTGCCAGCAGCTTAGAGAGGTCCTATGGCTACACCTTC
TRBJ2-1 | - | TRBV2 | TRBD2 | CASRATGTSPYNEQFF | TGTGCCAGCAGGGCGACCGGGACTAGCCCTTACAATGAGCAGTTCTTC
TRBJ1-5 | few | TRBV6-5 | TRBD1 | CAIRRQGEAQPQHF | TGTGCCATCCGTAGACAGGGAGAAGCTCAGCCCCAGCATTTT
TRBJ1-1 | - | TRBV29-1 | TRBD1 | CSVLQGQGKAFF | TGCAGCGTGTTACAGGGGCAGGGGAAAGCTTTCTTT
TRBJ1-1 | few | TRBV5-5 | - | CASSSKTQGSEAFF | TGTGCCAGCAGCTCCAAAACCCAGGGGTCTGAAGCTTTCTTT
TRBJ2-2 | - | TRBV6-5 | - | CASSILASNTGELFF | TGTGCCAGCAGTATACTAGCTTCTAACACCGGGGAGCTGTTTTTT
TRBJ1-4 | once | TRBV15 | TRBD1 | CATRRTGDNEKLFF | TGTGCCACCAGACGGACAGGGGATAATGAAAAACTGTTTTTT